This TCR beta chain was identified in a study of T cells after yellow fever vaccination. Study overall: SMART-Seq v4 Ultra Low Input prepared libraries from low-cell fractions. Findings and caveats of the study: Overlap between CD4 and CD8 compartments was detected for a small share of clonotypes. Abundant clonotypes from the bulk population could have been carried over as contaminants into FACS-sorted repertoires. Subsequent to the booster, the majority of primary-vaccination clones reappeared (approximately 95% CD4, 88% CD8).

This clonotype was seen repeatedly, ten times or more. The antigen is not known. A single record per CDR3 protein comes from TCRdb applying MiXCR to the 5' RACE reads. The sample shows hundreds of thousands of distinct CDR3 sequences, 9% to 15% of them seen only once. The material was PBMCs, obtained on the day of the yellow fever booster vaccination. The receptor's source is a young man who received the YFV17D yellow fever vaccine.

In DNA, the CDR3 is TGCGGTTCCTCAGGCTGGGAGGGCGGAACAGATACGCAGTATTTT. This encodes CGSSGWEGGTDTQYF. V gene TRBV29-1 combines with J gene TRBJ2-3; 7 bases line up with TRBD2. The germline gives CDR1 SQVTM, CDR2 ANQGSEA. The CDR3 contains 15 residues.